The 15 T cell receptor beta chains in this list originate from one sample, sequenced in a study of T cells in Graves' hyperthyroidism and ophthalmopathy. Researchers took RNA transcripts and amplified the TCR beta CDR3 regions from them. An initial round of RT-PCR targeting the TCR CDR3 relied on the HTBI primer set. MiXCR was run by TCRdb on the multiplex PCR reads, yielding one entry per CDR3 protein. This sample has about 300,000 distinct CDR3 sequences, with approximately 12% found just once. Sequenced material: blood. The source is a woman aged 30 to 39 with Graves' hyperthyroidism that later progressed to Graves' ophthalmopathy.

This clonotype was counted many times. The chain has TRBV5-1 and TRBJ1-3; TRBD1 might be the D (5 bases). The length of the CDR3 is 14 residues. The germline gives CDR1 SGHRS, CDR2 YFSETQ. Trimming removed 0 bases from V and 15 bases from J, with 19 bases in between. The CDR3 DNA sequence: TGCGCCAGCAGCTTGGCCGGCATAACAGGACACAGATATTTT. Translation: CASSLAGITGHRYF.

Written as DNA, the CDR3 is TGTGCCAGCAGCTTGGACCGCAGGGATGATGGCTACACCTTC. Its protein is CASSLDRRDDGYTF. The chain recombines TRBV5-4 with TRBJ1-2; possible D gene TRBD1, 5 bases. The ends were cut back, 0 bases at V and 6 bases at J, with 12 bases in the middle. The CDR3 runs to 14 residues. Germline CDR1 reads SGHNT; CDR2 reads YYREEE (reference sequence). The entire variable domain, with the rest obtained from reference TRBV5-4 and TRBJ1-2, is as follows: ETGVTQSPTHLIKTRGQQVTLRCSSQSGHNTVSWYQQALGQGPQFIFQYYREEENGRGNFPPRFSGLQFPNYSSELNVNALELDDSALYLCASSLDRRDDGYTFGSGTRLTVV.

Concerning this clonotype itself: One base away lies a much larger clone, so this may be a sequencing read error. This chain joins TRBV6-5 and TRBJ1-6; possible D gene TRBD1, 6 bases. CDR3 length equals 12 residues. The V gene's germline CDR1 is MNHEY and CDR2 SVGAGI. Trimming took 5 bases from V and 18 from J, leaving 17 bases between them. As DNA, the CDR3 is TGTGCCAGCAGTACTACGACAGGCACCCCCCACTTT. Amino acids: CASSTTTGTPHF.

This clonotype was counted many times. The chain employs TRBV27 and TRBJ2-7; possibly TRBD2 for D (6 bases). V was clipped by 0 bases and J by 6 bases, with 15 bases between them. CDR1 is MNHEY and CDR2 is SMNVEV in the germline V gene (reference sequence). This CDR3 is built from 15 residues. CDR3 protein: CASSLSGHPGGEQYF. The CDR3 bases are TGTGCCAGCAGTTTATCGGGGCACCCCGGGGGCGAGCAGTACTTC.

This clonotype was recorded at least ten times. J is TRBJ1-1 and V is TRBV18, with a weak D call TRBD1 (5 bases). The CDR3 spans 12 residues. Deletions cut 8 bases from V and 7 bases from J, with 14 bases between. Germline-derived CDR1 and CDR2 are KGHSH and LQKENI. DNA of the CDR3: TGTGCCAGCGCGCGGGGGGAAGATGAAGCTTTCTTT. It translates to CASARGEDEAFF.

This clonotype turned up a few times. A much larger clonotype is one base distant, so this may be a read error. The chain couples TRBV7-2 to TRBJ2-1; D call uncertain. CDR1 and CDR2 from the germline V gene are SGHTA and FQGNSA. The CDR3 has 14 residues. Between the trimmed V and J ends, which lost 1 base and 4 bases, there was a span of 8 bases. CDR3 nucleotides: TGTGCCAGCAGCTTAGATGTCACATACAATGAGCAGTTCTTC. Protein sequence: CASSLDVTYNEQFF.

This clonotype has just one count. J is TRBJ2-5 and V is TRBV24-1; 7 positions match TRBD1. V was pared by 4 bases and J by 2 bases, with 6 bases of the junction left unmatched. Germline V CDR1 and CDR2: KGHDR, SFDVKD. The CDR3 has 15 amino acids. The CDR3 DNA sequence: TGTGCCACCAGTGACCCCGGGACAGATCAAGAGACCCAGTACTTC. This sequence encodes CATSDPGTDQETQYF.

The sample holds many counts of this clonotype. The CDR3 region is CASSGSGVTNEKLFF. In nucleotides, the CDR3 is TGTGCCAGCAGCGGATCGGGGGTGACTAATGAAAAACTGTTTTTT. The chain has TRBV5-6 and TRBJ1-4; possibly TRBD1 for D (5 bases). V lost 4 bases and J 2 bases, leaving 12 bases between the germline ends. Germline V lookup: CDR1 SGHDT, CDR2 YYEEEE. This CDR3 has 15 residues.

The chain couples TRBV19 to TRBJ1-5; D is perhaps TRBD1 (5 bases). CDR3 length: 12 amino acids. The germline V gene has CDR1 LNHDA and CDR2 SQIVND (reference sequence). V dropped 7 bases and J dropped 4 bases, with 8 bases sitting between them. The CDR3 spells CASTTGNQPQHF. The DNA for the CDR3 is TGTGCCAGTACTACAGGTAATCAGCCCCAGCATTTT.

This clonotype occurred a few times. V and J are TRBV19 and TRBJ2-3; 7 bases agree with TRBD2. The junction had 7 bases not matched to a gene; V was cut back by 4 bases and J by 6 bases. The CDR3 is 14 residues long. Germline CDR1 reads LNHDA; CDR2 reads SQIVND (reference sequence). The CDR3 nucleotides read TGTGCCAGTAGTACCACGCCCGGGGGGGATACGCAGTATTTT. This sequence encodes CASSTTPGGDTQYF.

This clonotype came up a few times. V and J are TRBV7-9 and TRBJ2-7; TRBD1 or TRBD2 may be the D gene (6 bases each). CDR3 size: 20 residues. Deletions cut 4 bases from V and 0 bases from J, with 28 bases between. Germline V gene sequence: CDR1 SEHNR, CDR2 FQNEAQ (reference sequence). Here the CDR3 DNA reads TGTGCCAGCAGCTCCCCCCCCCCGGGGGCGCAGAAGCCCACCTCCTACGAGCAGTACTTC. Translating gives CASSSPPPGAQKPTSYEQYF.

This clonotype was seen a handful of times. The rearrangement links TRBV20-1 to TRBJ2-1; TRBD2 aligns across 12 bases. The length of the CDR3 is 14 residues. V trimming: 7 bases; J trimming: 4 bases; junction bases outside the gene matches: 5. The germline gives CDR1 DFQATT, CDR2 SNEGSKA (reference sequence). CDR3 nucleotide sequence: TGCAGTGTCGTCGGACTAGCGGGATACAATGAGCAGTTCTTC. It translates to CSVVGLAGYNEQFF.

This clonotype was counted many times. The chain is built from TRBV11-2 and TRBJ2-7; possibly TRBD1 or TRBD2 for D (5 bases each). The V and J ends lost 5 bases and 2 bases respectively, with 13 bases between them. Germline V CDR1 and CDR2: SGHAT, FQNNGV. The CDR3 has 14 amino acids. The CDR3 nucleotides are TGTGCCAGCAGCCGAGGGACGGTCACCTACGAGCAGTACTTC. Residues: CASSRGTVTYEQYF.

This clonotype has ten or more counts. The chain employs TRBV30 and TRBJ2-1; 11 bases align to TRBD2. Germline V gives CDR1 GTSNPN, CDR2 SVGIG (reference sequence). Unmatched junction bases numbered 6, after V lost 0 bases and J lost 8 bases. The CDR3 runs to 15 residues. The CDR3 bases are TGTGCCTGGAGTGTTCTAGCGGGAGGTTTAGATGAGCAGTTCTTC. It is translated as CAWSVLAGGLDEQFF. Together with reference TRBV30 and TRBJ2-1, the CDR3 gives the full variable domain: SQTIHQWPATLVQPVGSPLSLECTVEGTSNPNLYWYRQAAGRGLQLLFYSVGIGQISSEVPQNLSASRPQDRQFILSSKKLLLSDSGFYLCAWSVLAGGLDEQFFGPGTRLTVL.

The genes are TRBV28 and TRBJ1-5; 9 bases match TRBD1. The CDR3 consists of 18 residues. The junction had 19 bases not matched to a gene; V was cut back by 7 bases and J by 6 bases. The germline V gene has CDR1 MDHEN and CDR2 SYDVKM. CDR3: CASNPGPGQGIAGQPQHF. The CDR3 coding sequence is TGTGCCAGCAATCCCGGTCCGGGACAGGGTATAGCGGGTCAGCCCCAGCATTTT.